The subject of this entry is one T cell receptor beta chain. Its antigen is unknown. Samples: about 28 days before transplant, then days 30, 100 and 180 after. In germline, CDR1 is MGHRA, CDR2 YSYEKL. Germline trimming cut 2 bases from V and 5 bases from J; bases unmatched to any gene: 5. This CDR3 spans 15 amino acids. The entry originates in a study of T cell clonotyping in hematopoietic cell transplantation. Notes on the study in general: After transplant, recipient diversity fell while pathologically expanded clonotypes grew through day 180. At the given depth, recipient repertoires were over 97% de novo clonotypes. Broader posttransplant TCR repertoire diversity was predicted by graft donor and pretransplant recipient Inverse Simpson Index values.

Here immunoSEQ multiplex PCR was the method, and the copy in TCRdb shows in-frame clones only, minus some. The data show several thousand clones, with 95% to 99% seen just once and under 0.65% held by the top ten. This sequence was found in a male patient between 55 and 70 years old who had an allogeneic stem cell transplant from a related donor, so the T cells may come from the graft donor. Some clones in this sample may be carry-over from other donors' samples. Material: PBMCs, obtained 30 days after allogeneic stem cell transplant. The chain recombines TRBV4-1 with TRBJ2-5; TRBD1 aligns across 10 bases. The CDR3 nucleotides read TGCGCCAGCAGCCAAAGACAGGGGGCGTATGAGACCCAGTACTTC. This sequence encodes CASSQRQGAYETQYF.